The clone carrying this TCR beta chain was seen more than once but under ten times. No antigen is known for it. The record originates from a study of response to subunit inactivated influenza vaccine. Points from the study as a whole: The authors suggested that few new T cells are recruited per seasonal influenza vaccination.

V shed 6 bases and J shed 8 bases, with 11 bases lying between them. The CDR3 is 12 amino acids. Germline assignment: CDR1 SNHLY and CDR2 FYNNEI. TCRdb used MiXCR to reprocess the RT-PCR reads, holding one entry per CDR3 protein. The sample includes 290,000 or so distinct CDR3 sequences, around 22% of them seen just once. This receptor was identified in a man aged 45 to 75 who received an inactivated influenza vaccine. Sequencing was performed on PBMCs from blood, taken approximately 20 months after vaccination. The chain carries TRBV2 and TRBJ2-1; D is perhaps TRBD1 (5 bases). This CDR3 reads CASRHRTHEQFF. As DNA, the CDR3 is TGTGCCAGCAGACACCGGACACATGAGCAGTTCTTC.